These T cell receptor beta chains were read from a single sample in a study of T cell repertoires in ileal Crohn's disease. The assay was immunoSEQ multiplex PCR, and TCRdb's table has in-frame clones only and misses some. The sample consists of more than 50,000 clones, approximately 91% of them appearing once. The sample consisted of ileal tissue. Every receptor here comes from an adult with Crohn's disease. Each CDR3 is given with its conserved first and last residue. Each record gives: V gene, J gene, clone size, D gene, CDR3 DNA, CDR3 protein. D genes are given only for firm matches. Expanded clones are given a class, and other clones once, few, many or no size at all.

>TRBV28|TRBJ1-2|.|TRBD1
TGTGCCAGCAGTTACCTCGGACAGGGAAACTACACCTTC
CASSYLGQGNYTF
>TRBV29-1|TRBJ2-2|.|.
TGCAGCGTTGTTGGAGGGTCCGGGGAGCTGTTTTTT
CSVVGGSGELFF
>TRBV19|TRBJ1-1|.|TRBD1
TGTGCCAGTAGTCAACAAAGCAAGGGGGCAGGGGCTGAAGCTTTCTTT
CASSQQSKGAGAEAFF
>TRBV27|TRBJ2-7|.|.
TGTGCCAGCAGTTTACAGGGACTCAACTACGAGCAGTACTTC
CASSLQGLNYEQYF
>TRBV7-9|TRBJ1-2|few|.
TGTGCCAGCAGCTCAAACTATGGCTACACCTTC
CASSSNYGYTF
>TRBV9|TRBJ1-4|.|.
TGTGCCAGCAGCCTTACTTACGCGCAAGTTTATGAAAAACTGTTTTTT
CASSLTYAQVYEKLFF
>TRBV6-1|TRBJ2-6|.|.
TGTGCCAGCAGTGAGGACACAGCCTCTGGGGCCAACGTCCTGACTTTC
CASSEDTASGANVLTF
>TRBV5-4|TRBJ1-3|.|.
TGTGCCAGCAGCCAGGGACATTCTGGAAACACCATATATTTT
CASSQGHSGNTIYF
>TRBV6-1|TRBJ2-2|.|.
TGTGCCAGCAGTGAAACGTCAGGGTTGGCCGGGGAGCTGTTTTTT
CASSETSGLAGELFF
>TRBV7-2|TRBJ2-1|.|TRBD2
TGTGCCAGCAGCTTAGCTAGCGGGCTATTCTACGCTGAGCAGTTCTTC
CASSLASGLFYAEQFF
>TRBV27|TRBJ1-4|.|TRBD1
TGTGCCAGCAAACGTGGGACAGCTAATGAAAAACTGTTTTTT
CASKRGTANEKLFF
>TRBV27|TRBJ2-7|once|.
TGTGCCAGCAGTTTATCTGGTCGGCGGGACCACTCCTACGAGCAGTACTTC
CASSLSGRRDHSYEQYF
>TRBV19|TRBJ1-5|.|TRBD1
TGTGCCAGTACTGGGACAGGGACACAGCCCCAGCATTTT
CASTGTGTQPQHF
>TRBV15|TRBJ1-1|.|.
TGTGCCACCAGCAACCCTGACAGTACTGAAGCTTTCTTT
CATSNPDSTEAFF
>TRBV6-5|TRBJ1-1|.|.
TGTGCCAGCAGTACGACCGGGACACCGAACACTGAAGCTTTCTTT
CASSTTGTPNTEAFF
>TRBV9|TRBJ2-7|few|TRBD2
TGTGCCAGCAGCGTAGCTACCGGGACTAGCATCCACGAGCAGTACTTC
CASSVATGTSIHEQYF
>TRBV27|TRBJ1-1|.|.
TGTGCCAGCAGTTTCCTAGACGGTTTATCTGAAGCTTTCTTT
CASSFLDGLSEAFF
>TRBV2|TRBJ1-3|.|.
TGTGCCAGCAGTGAACCCTCGAGGAAAAGCTCTGGAAACACCATATATTTT
CASSEPSRKSSGNTIYF
>TRBV5-1|TRBJ2-7|few|.
TGCGCCAGCCGACCGCCGGGACAAAACTACGAGCAGTACTTC
CASRPPGQNYEQYF
>TRBV6-4|TRBJ1-6|.|.
TGTGCCAGCAGCCAAGCAATATATAATTCACCCCTCCACTTT
CASSQAIYNSPLHF
>TRBV18|TRBJ1-2|once|TRBD1
TGTGCCAGCTCACCCGCGACAGGGATCGACTATGGCTACACCTTC
CASSPATGIDYGYTF
>TRBV9|TRBJ2-1|.|.
TGTGCCAGCAGCGTAGTAACTGATGAGCAGTTCTTC
CASSVVTDEQFF
>TRBV30|TRBJ1-4|.|.
TGTGCCAGCCAGGGTCGGAATGAAAAACTGTTTTTT
CASQGRNEKLFF